The 13 T cell receptor beta chains below were found in one sample sequenced in a study of blood T cell repertoires in COVID-19. Sequenced by immunoSEQ multiplex PCR; TCRdb stores in-frame clones only, minus some. The data hold a few hundred thousand clones, with 70% to 90% observed a single time. Sequencing was done on a sample of peripheral blood. The receptor set was obtained from a man in his late teens or twenties with active or convalescent COVID-19.

This clone came up a few times. The gene calls are TRBV5-4 and TRBJ2-2; 7 bases map to TRBD2. The V gene end was trimmed by 2 bases and the J gene end by 5 bases; junction bases not matched to a gene: 6. The CDR3 spans 15 residues. Germline loops: CDR1 SGHNT, CDR2 YYREEE (reference sequence). The CDR3 sequence is CASSLRAGRTGELFF. CDR3 bases: TGTGCCAGCAGCTTAAGAGCGGGAAGGACCGGGGAGCTGTTTTTT.

This clone has just one count. The chain has TRBV5-6 and TRBJ1-1; 8 nucleotides align to TRBD1. CDR3 length: 16 amino acids. Looked up from germline, CDR1 is SGHDT and CDR2 is YYEEEE. V lost 2 bases, J lost 5 bases, and 11 bases stayed unmatched. The CDR3 nucleotides read TGTGCCAGCAGCTTTGACAGGGGTGGTTTTGGTACTGAAGCTTTCTTT. It specifies CASSFDRGGFGTEAFF.

This rearrangement joins TRBV24-1 to TRBJ2-1, with D tentatively TRBD1 (6 bases). This CDR3 has 15 amino acids. V was clipped by 3 bases and J by 0 bases, with 8 bases between them. The germline CDR1 and CDR2 sequences are KGHDR and SFDVKD. CDR3 coding DNA: TGTGCCACCAGTGATGGACAGTACTCCTACAATGAGCAGTTCTTC. Its protein is CATSDGQYSYNEQFF.

The chain is built from TRBV5-8 and TRBJ1-2; TRBD1 is a possible D gene (5 bases). V was shortened by 4 bases and J by 6 bases, with 13 bases between the two germline ends. The CDR3 runs 13 residues. Germline CDR1 and CDR2: SGHTS and YDEGEE. The CDR3 DNA reads TGTGCCAGCAGCCGGACGGGGGTTCATGGCTACACCTTC. This codes for CASSRTGVHGYTF.

The V call is TRBV28, the J call TRBJ2-3, with 10 bases matching TRBD1. J gave up 6 bases and V 8 bases, and 8 bases lay outside the gene matches. CDR3 length equals 14 residues. Germline CDR1 reads MDHEN; CDR2 reads SYDVKM. The CDR3 sequence: CASRPGQGWDTQYF. The CDR3 coding sequence is TGTGCCAGCCGACCGGGACAGGGGTGGGATACGCAGTATTTT.

The chain uses TRBV10-1 and TRBJ1-1; D gene unclear. Trimming removed 2 bases at V and 3 bases at J, with 10 bases between. Germline V gene sequence: CDR1 WNHNN, CDR2 SYGVQD (reference sequence). The CDR3 has 14 residues. The CDR3 protein is CASSESQAYTEAFF. In nucleotides, the CDR3 is TGCGCCAGCAGTGAGAGCCAGGCGTACACTGAAGCTTTCTTT.

The chain has TRBV15 and TRBJ2-1, with D perhaps matching TRBD2 (6 bases). This CDR3 is 13 amino acids long. Germline lookup yields CDR1 LNHNV and CDR2 YYDKDF (reference sequence). V shed 3 bases and J shed 9 bases, with 12 bases lying between them. CDR3 residues: CATSSGGAGEQFF. CDR3 sequence (DNA): TGTGCCACCAGCAGTGGAGGGGCCGGTGAGCAGTTCTTC.

V usage is TRBV27 and J usage is TRBJ1-5; 8 bases agree with TRBD1. CDR3 length: 17 amino acids. The germline gives CDR1 MNHEY, CDR2 SMNVEV (reference sequence). J lost 0 bases, V lost 5 bases, and 9 bases had no gene match. DNA of the CDR3: TGTGCCAGCAGTCCCTCAGGACAGGGCGATAGCAATCAGCCCCAGCATTTT. This sequence encodes CASSPSGQGDSNQPQHF.

This clone appeared a single time. The rearrangement joins TRBV9 to TRBJ2-3; TRBD1 matches 7 bases. V lost 4 bases and J lost 6; bases outside the gene matches: 8. Germline V CDR1 and CDR2: SGDLS, YYNGEE. The CDR3 is 14 amino acids. The CDR3 here is CASSTQGDTDTQYF. The CDR3 DNA is TGTGCCAGCAGCACTCAGGGGGACACCGATACGCAGTATTTT.

The chain is built from TRBV10-3 and TRBJ1-3; unclear D gene. Germline assignment: CDR1 ENHRY and CDR2 SYGVKD. Trimming removed 4 bases at V and 0 bases at J, with 7 bases between. The CDR3 is made up of 14 amino acids. CDR3 sequence reads: CAISGWSSGNTIYF. CDR3 DNA: TGTGCCATCAGTGGTTGGAGCTCTGGAAACACCATATATTTT.

CDR3 protein: CASSRDRTGTNTGELFF. The CDR3 coding sequence is TGTGCCAGCAGCCGTGATCGGACAGGAACGAACACCGGGGAGCTGTTTTTT. The chain is built from TRBV11-2 and TRBJ2-2; 7 nucleotides match TRBD1. V gave up 5 bases and J gave up 0 bases; unmatched junction bases: 9. The CDR3 has 17 residues. Germline V gene data show CDR1 as SGHAT and CDR2 as FQNNGV.

The gene calls are TRBV12-3 or TRBV12-4 and TRBJ1-2; D remains unclear. Deletions cut 8 bases from V and 6 bases from J, with 13 bases between. The CDR3 has 12 amino acids. DNA of the CDR3: TGTGCCAGCGGCGGGATGGGAAATGGCTACACCTTC. It codes for CASGGMGNGYTF.

V is TRBV13 and J is TRBJ2-4; a weak D match, TRBD1 (7 bases). Trimming took 5 bases from V and 3 from J, leaving 17 bases between them. Looked up from germline, CDR1 is PRHDT and CDR2 is FYEKMQ (reference sequence). The CDR3 loop spans 16 amino acids. The CDR3 reads CASSRARGTYKNIQYF. The CDR3 region has the DNA TGTGCCAGCAGCAGAGCCAGGGGGACTTACAAAAACATTCAGTACTTC.